The entry that follows covers one T cell receptor (beta chain) sequence. V lost 8 bases to trimming and J lost 2 bases, with 10 bases between them. The CDR3 extends over 12 amino acids. CDR1 is SNHLY, CDR2 FYNNEI, per germline. This sample is part of a study of blood T cell repertoires in COVID-19. Study at large: Samples taken during acute and convalescent COVID-19 were collected in the United States, Italy and Spain.

Per the original methods: Cell counts per sample came from amplifying reference gene primers. Assay: immunoSEQ multiplex PCR; the TCRdb copy retains only in-frame clones and omits some. Clonal size and the V and J genes are those of that table, whereas D and trimming came from the DNA. Here the sample spans 60,000 to 85,000 clones, over 75% being singletons. The V gene is TRBV2, the J gene TRBJ2-7, with a weak D call TRBD2 (6 bases). The specimen sequenced was peripheral blood. This clonotype was obtained from an elderly woman with active or convalescent COVID-19. Written as DNA, the CDR3 is TGTGCCAGCTCGGGCGGGGCCTACGAGCAGTACTTC. It is translated as CASSGGAYEQYF.